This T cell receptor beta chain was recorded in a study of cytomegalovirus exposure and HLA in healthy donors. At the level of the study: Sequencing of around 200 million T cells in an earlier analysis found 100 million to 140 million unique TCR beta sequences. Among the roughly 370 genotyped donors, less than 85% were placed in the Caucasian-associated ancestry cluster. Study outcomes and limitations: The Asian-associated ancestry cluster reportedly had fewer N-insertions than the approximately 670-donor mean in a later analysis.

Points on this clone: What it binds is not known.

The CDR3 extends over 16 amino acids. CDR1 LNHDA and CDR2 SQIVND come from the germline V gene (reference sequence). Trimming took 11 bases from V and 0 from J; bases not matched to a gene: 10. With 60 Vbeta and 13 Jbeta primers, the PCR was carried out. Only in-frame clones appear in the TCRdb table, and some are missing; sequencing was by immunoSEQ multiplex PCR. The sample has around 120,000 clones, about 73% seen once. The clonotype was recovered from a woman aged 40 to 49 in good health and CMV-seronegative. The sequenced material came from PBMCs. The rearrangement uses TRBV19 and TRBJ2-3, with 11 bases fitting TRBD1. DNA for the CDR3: TGTGCCCGTTTTGGAGGACAGGGGGCTAGCACAGATACGCAGTATTTT. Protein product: CARFGGQGASTDTQYF.